These T cell receptor beta chains were read from a single sample in a study of T-cell reconstitution after alpha-beta-depleted transplantation in children. TCRdb independently ran MiXCR on the PCR reads; one entry per CDR3 protein. Found here are approximately 85,000 distinct CDR3 sequences, approximately 14% of them singletons; the top ten hold 25% to 35%. The sequenced sample was PBMCs, mostly from graft donor cells, obtained 180 days after TCRalphabeta/CD19-depleted stem cell transplant. All receptors come from a male patient aged 2-15 years who had a stem cell transplant for acute lymphoblastic leukemia, so the T cells may come from the graft donor. Each CDR3 is given with its conserved first and last residue.

v_call,j_call,cdr3_aa
TRBV20-1,TRBJ1-3,CSAYEGIPGNTIYF
TRBV20-1,TRBJ1-2,CSAKSVGRAYGYTF
TRBV4-2,TRBJ2-1,CASSQATSGRGYNEQFF
TRBV5-1,TRBJ2-5,CASSWRQGRETQYF
TRBV9,TRBJ2-5,CASSVAAGGKTQYF
TRBV19,TRBJ1-2,CASYDPPSGYGYTF
TRBV24-1,TRBJ2-3,CATARGSEGTDTQYF
TRBV6-1,TRBJ2-5,CASTPGQGAIGVGTQYF
TRBV25-1,TRBJ2-6,CAQLRGLSGANVLTF
TRBV5-1,TRBJ2-5,CASSPVTGVETQYF
TRBV28,TRBJ2-7,CASSLKLAPYEQYF
TRBV12-3/TRBV12-4,TRBJ2-3,CASSTGRGRSQYF
TRBV12-3/TRBV12-4,TRBJ2-7,CASSPLDEQYF
TRBV18,TRBJ2-7,CAARLAGDEQYF
TRBV7-9,TRBJ2-5,CASSWTGAQETQYF
TRBV4-1,TRBJ2-7,CASSQDRADEQYF
TRBV28,TRBJ1-2,CASSPDPGNPNYGYTF
TRBV20-1,TRBJ2-3,CSARALEGTDTQYF
TRBV24-1,TRBJ1-1,CATYRTVRNTEAFF
TRBV12-3/TRBV12-4,TRBJ1-3,CASSPRLFSGNTIYF
TRBV30,TRBJ2-4,CAWSPTDLGPYGENIQYF
TRBV24-1,TRBJ2-2,CATSDPGDRRTGELFF
TRBV6-1,TRBJ1-1,CATTGAVGYTEAFF
TRBV5-6,TRBJ2-7,CASSLVQADEQYF
TRBV7-2,TRBJ2-3,CASSPGTSGTWHTQYF
TRBV12-3/TRBV12-4,TRBJ1-1,CASSNRDRGRSGGTEAFF
TRBV28,TRBJ2-1,CASRRLAGAYNEQFF
TRBV7-6,TRBJ2-6,CASSPLSGANVLTF
TRBV19,TRBJ2-3,CASSLRRPGQATDTQYF
TRBV9,TRBJ2-1,CASSLGPGLAGNNEQFF
TRBV12-3/TRBV12-4,TRBJ2-5,CASSVQGAVRSTQYF
TRBV7-3,TRBJ1-1,CASSLKQGTEAFF
TRBV10-3,TRBJ2-1,CAIAGAWDEQFF
TRBV10-3,TRBJ2-7,CAIRPGKDNEQYF
TRBV4-3,TRBJ2-5,CASSLQGWETQYF
TRBV27,TRBJ2-3,CASSHSGRAVDTQYF
TRBV20-1,TRBJ1-5,CSAPIGGGSPQHF
TRBV19,TRBJ1-5,CASRPRQVNQPQHF
TRBV9,TRBJ1-1,CASSVGGGMNTEAFF
TRBV7-9,TRBJ2-7,CASSSPQGTYEQYF
TRBV2,TRBJ2-7,CASIGTLYEQYF
TRBV4-3,TRBJ2-7,CASSQATYYEQYF
TRBV20-1,TRBJ1-2,CSATRRGMDGYTF
TRBV10-1,TRBJ2-7,CASSESRGVEQYF
TRBV20-1,TRBJ2-3,CSATLAGKTDTQYF
TRBV12-3/TRBV12-4,TRBJ2-3,CASSLDTSTDTQYF
TRBV10-3,TRBJ1-1,CAISESQGRWPEAFF
TRBV5-1,TRBJ1-1,CASSPLMPRGKNTEAFF
TRBV7-9,TRBJ2-7,CASSTTSGAAYEQYF
TRBV9,TRBJ1-6,CASSPRDGISPLHF
TRBV20-1,TRBJ1-2,CSARGPGAVEGYTF
TRBV5-1,TRBJ2-3,CASSSISGAADTQYF
TRBV10-3,TRBJ2-1,CAITVGTGLLNEQFF
TRBV7-9,TRBJ1-2,CASSPPVSGYTF
TRBV4-3,TRBJ1-6,CASSQATWSYNSPLHF
TRBV12-3/TRBV12-4,TRBJ1-5,CASSWGTLSNQPQHF